This entry lists 15 T cell receptor beta chains sequenced from one sample in a study of Graves' ophthalmopathy and Graves' hyperthyroidism. Amplification from RNA transcripts yielded the TCR beta CDR3 regions. HTBI primers primed a first-round RT-PCR, and a second-round multiplex PCR followed. One entry per CDR3 protein, called by TCRdb with MiXCR from the multiplex PCR reads. The data show about 210,000 distinct CDR3 sequences, around 28% seen once. Sequencing used peripheral blood. All receptors come from a man aged 45-65 years with Graves' ophthalmopathy.

CDR3 sequence: CASRNNSPLHF. The CDR3 DNA follows: TGTGCCAGCAGAAACAATTCACCCCTCCACTTT. V gene TRBV28 combines with J gene TRBJ1-6; D remains ambiguous. Trimming pared 6 bases from V and 7 bases from J, leaving 4 bases between. This CDR3 is built from 11 residues. Per the germline V gene, CDR1 is MDHEN and CDR2 is SYDVKM.

This clonotype was seen at least ten times. V gene TRBV7-3 combines with J gene TRBJ2-2, with D possibly being TRBD1 (5 bases). The germline V gene encodes CDR1 SGHTA and CDR2 FQGTGA. Trimming pared 4 bases from V and 5 bases from J, leaving 11 bases between. The CDR3 extends over 14 amino acids. The CDR3 loop reads CASSSPGWTGELFF. The CDR3 region has the DNA TGTGCCAGCAGCTCTCCAGGGTGGACCGGGGAGCTGTTTTTT.

J is TRBJ2-5 and V is TRBV6-4; TRBD2 aligns across 13 bases. The ends lost 2 bases at V and 4 bases at J; junction bases unmatched: 13. The CDR3 covers 19 residues. CDR1 and CDR2 from the germline V gene are MRHNA and SNTAGT. CDR3 bases: TGTGCCAGCAGTGACCCTCCGGGACTAGCGGGGCGATACTCAGAGACCCAGTACTTC. Residues: CASSDPPGLAGRYSETQYF.

The J gene is TRBJ2-7, the V gene TRBV2, with 9 bases lining up with TRBD1. V shed 3 bases and J 5 bases; nucleotides not matched to a gene: 5. The length of the CDR3 is 14 residues. Per germline, CDR1 SNHLY and CDR2 FYNNEI. The CDR3 here is CASSEDRGWDEQYF. The DNA of the CDR3 is TGTGCCAGCAGTGAGGACAGGGGATGGGACGAGCAGTACTTC.

The sample holds many counts of this clonotype. J is TRBJ2-5 and V is TRBV5-1; 8 nucleotides line up with TRBD1. This CDR3 comprises 15 residues. Trimming at V came to 4 bases and at J to 2 bases, leaving 7 bases not matched to a gene. The germline gives CDR1 SGHRS, CDR2 YFSETQ. The CDR3 region has the DNA TGCGCCAGCAGCCGCGGACAGGGAAGGCAAGAGACCCAGTACTTC. It specifies CASSRGQGRQETQYF.

This clonotype was picked up many times. Germline and junction disagree at one end, which may indicate a read error. Here the CDR3 reads CASSSGGVNSEAFF. In DNA form, the CDR3 reads TGTGCCAGCAGCTCCGGGGGCGTGAACTCTGAAGCTTTCTTT. The chain combines TRBV11-2 with TRBJ1-1, with a tentative D call TRBD1 (6 bases). The CDR3 consists of 14 residues. CDR1 is SGHAT, CDR2 FQNNGV, per germline.

In its sample, this clonotype was seen many times. The CDR3 sequence: CASSLWTGVDTEAFF. For the CDR3, the DNA is TGTGCCAGCAGCTTATGGACAGGGGTGGACACTGAAGCTTTCTTT. J is TRBJ1-1 and V is TRBV7-2, with TRBD1 matching over 9 bases. V lost 2 bases and J lost 3; bases outside the gene matches: 4. Per germline, CDR1 SGHTA and CDR2 FQGNSA. CDR3 length equals 15 residues.

This chain connects TRBV28 to TRBJ2-5; possible D gene TRBD1, 6 bases. There are 12 residues in the CDR3. V lost 7 bases and J 9 bases, leaving 15 bases between the germline ends. Germline CDR1 MDHEN, CDR2 SYDVKM. The CDR3 sequence: CASTRGSGAQYF. The CDR3 nucleotides are TGTGCCAGCACTCGGGGTTCAGGGGCCCAGTACTTC. The whole variable domain, remainder taken from reference TRBV28 and TRBJ2-5, is DVKVTQSSRYLVKRTGEKVFLECVQDMDHENMFWYRQDPGLGLRLIYFSYDVKMKEKGDIPEGYSVSREKKERFSLILESASTNQTSMYLCASTRGSGAQYFGPGTRLLVL.

This clonotype was recorded many times. The V call is TRBV5-5, the J call TRBJ2-2, with TRBD2 as a possible D gene (5 bases). Trimming stripped 3 bases from V and 3 bases from J, with 15 bases between. Germline V gives CDR1 SGHKS, CDR2 YYEKEE (reference sequence). The CDR3 extends over 16 amino acids. CDR3 protein: CASSSGIKRHTGELFF. The DNA for the CDR3 is TGTGCCAGCAGCTCCGGGATCAAACGCCACACCGGGGAGCTGTTTTTT.

The gene calls are TRBV7-9 and TRBJ1-1, with no clear D. The CDR3 has 15 amino acids. CDR1 and CDR2 from the germline V gene are SEHNR and FQNEAQ (reference sequence). Trimming took off 4 bases at V and 3 bases at J, with 15 bases between the two ends. The CDR3 is CASSSPGSADTEAFF. DNA of the CDR3: TGTGCCAGCAGCTCGCCCGGGTCCGCCGACACTGAAGCTTTCTTT.

This clonotype has at least ten counts. The CDR3 nucleotides are TGTGCCAGCAGTTTAGCCCAGGCGAACACCGGGGAGCTGTTTTTT. It encodes CASSLAQANTGELFF. The chain has TRBV28 and TRBJ2-2; D unresolved. V gave up 2 bases and J gave up 0 bases, with 7 bases separating them. Germline CDR1 and CDR2: MDHEN and SYDVKM. This CDR3 has 15 residues.

This clonotype was recorded at least ten times. V gene TRBV9 combines with J gene TRBJ2-6; D is unclear. The germline V gene has CDR1 SGDLS and CDR2 YYNGEE. Trimming removed 1 base at V and 0 bases at J, with 5 bases between. The CDR3 contains 15 residues. CDR3 nucleotides: TGTGCCAGCAGCGTAATGGGCTCTGGGGCCAACGTCCTGACTTTC. Its translation: CASSVMGSGANVLTF.

This clonotype was counted ten times or more. The V call is TRBV24-1, the J call TRBJ2-3; the match to TRBD2 covers 7 bases. Losses at the gene ends were 4 bases for V and 2 bases for J; bases not matched to a gene: 5. Germline V gene data show CDR1 as KGHDR and CDR2 as SFDVKD. The CDR3 has 15 amino acids. The DNA of the CDR3 is TGTGCCACCAGTGACCCCGGACTAGACACAGATACGCAGTATTTT. Amino acid sequence: CATSDPGLDTDTQYF.

This clonotype was seen ten or more times. The genes are TRBV7-2 and TRBJ1-5, with no clear D. Per germline, CDR1 SGHTA and CDR2 FQGNSA. V lost 0 bases to trimming and J lost 7 bases, with 7 bases between them. The length of the CDR3 is 13 residues. The CDR3: CASSLAGSQPQHF. The CDR3 bases are TGTGCCAGCAGCTTAGCGGGATCCCAGCCCCAGCATTTT.

CDR3 residues: CASSSGLAGGPGAEQYF. In DNA, the CDR3 is TGTGCCAGCAGTTCCGGACTAGCGGGAGGGCCAGGGGCCGAGCAGTACTTC. This chain uses TRBV6-2 or TRBV6-3 with TRBJ2-7, with 15 bases identical to TRBD2. Looked up from germline, CDR1 is MNHEY and CDR2 is SVGEGT. Trimming took 4 bases from V and 6 from J; bases not matched to a gene: 10. The CDR3 contains 17 residues.